A single TCR beta chain is shown here with its context. As yet, its antigen is unknown. Sequenced by immunoSEQ multiplex PCR; TCRdb stores in-frame clones only, minus some. The data show under 150,000 clones, with about 91% seen just once and more than 12% held by the top ten. The sample belongs to a study of T cell responses to AZD1222 COVID-19 vaccine. Notes on the study in general: Scientists sampled the repertoires only once the peak T cell response had passed. CD4 TCRs covered the whole spike, strongest at regions 160-218 and 743-854.

The CDR3 is 15 amino acids. V shed 3 bases and J shed 0 bases, with 9 bases lying between them. In germline, CDR1 is SGHTA, CDR2 FQGNSA. This TCR was recovered from an adult in good health. V gene TRBV7-2 combines with J gene TRBJ1-3; D remains ambiguous. This sample comprised peripheral blood, obtained on day 0 of AZD1222 vaccination. In nucleotides, the CDR3 is TGTGCCAGCAGCTTCGTAAGGGACTCTGGAAACACCATATATTTT. This translates into CASSFVRDSGNTIYF.